This T cell receptor (beta chain) was recorded in a study of cytomegalovirus exposure and HLA in healthy donors. The CDR3 is 16 residues long. Germline V gene sequence: CDR1 SGHTA, CDR2 FQGNSA. V gave up 1 base and J gave up 2 bases, with 14 bases separating them. 60 Vbeta and 13 Jbeta primers were used in PCR. TCRdb's table, derived via immunoSEQ multiplex PCR, lists solely in-frame clones and lacks some. The sample records over 70,000 clones, about 80% being singletons. The receptor was derived from a man in his fifties or sixties in good health and CMV-seropositive. This rearrangement joins TRBV7-2 to TRBJ1-2; possibly TRBD1 for D (5 bases). Sequenced sample: PBMCs. Written as DNA, the CDR3 is TGTGCCAGCAGCTTAGGTTTCTCAGGGCTGAACTATGGCTACACCTTC. It encodes CASSLGFSGLNYGYTF. Combining the CDR3 with reference TRBV7-2 and TRBJ1-2 gives the whole variable domain GAGVSQSPSNKVTEKGKDVELRCDPISGHTALYWYRQSLGQGLEFLIYFQGNSAPDKSGLPSDRFSAERTGGSVSTLTIQRTQQEDSAVYLCASSLGFSGLNYGYTFGSGTRLTVV.